The 3 T cell receptor beta chains given below trace back to one sample, sequenced in a study of vaccination effects on CD4 cells after COVID-19. These receptors are not linked to any known antigen. CD4+ T cells specific for antigen were expanded with viral peptide pools by the ViraFEST assay before sequencing. The culture ran for approximately 11 days before CD4+ T cells were isolated. SARS-CoV-2 infected the person between March and December 2020, as confirmed by PCR. Here immunoSEQ multiplex PCR was the method, and the copy in TCRdb shows in-frame clones only, minus some. The sample comprises about 19,000 clones, around four fifths of which are singletons, and roughly 15% rests with the top ten. The sequencing used CD4+ T cells from PBMCs cultured with SARS-CoV-2 spike peptides, collected before COVID-19 vaccination. The source is a human donor who had a prior SARS-CoV-2 infection.

The count of this clone is one. The chain links TRBV19 to TRBJ1-5, with a tentative D call TRBD1 (6 bases). The length of the CDR3 is 13 residues. Germline assignment: CDR1 LNHDA and CDR2 SQIVND (reference sequence). Trimming cost V 6 bases and J 5 bases, with 11 bases left between them. The CDR3 sequence: CASSGQFDQPQHF. The DNA of the CDR3 is TGTGCCAGTAGCGGACAGTTCGATCAGCCCCAGCATTTT.

The chain joins TRBV7-2 to TRBJ2-2; 9 nucleotides line up with TRBD1. The CDR3 covers 19 residues. CDR1 and CDR2 from the germline V gene are SGHTA and FQGNSA. With 1 base clipped from V and 6 bases from J, the junction kept 15 bases outside the gene matches. Here the CDR3 DNA reads TGTGCCAGCAGCTTAGTTTCCCTACCGGCACAGGGGGCGGCCGGGGAGCTGTTTTTT. This encodes CASSLVSLPAQGAAGELFF.

The J gene is TRBJ2-6, the V gene TRBV5-1; D is ambiguous. Germline CDR1 is SGHRS and CDR2 is YFSETQ. The germline V and J ends were trimmed by 5 bases and 3 bases, with 6 bases remaining between them. The CDR3 totals 13 residues. CDR3 in DNA: TGCGCCAGCAGGGTTCTTGGGGCCAACGTCCTGACTTTC. It is translated as CASRVLGANVLTF.